This record looks at one T cell receptor beta chain sequence and its context. The sample originates from a study of T cell clones after liver transplantation. Study background: Three of the eight recipients were HCV-positive; the rest had non-autoimmune, non-viral transplant indications. Timepoints were pre-transplant, pre-withdrawal, and after withdrawal was completed or failed. Tolerant meant at least one year fully off immunosuppression without liver enzymes above twice normal. Without induction therapy, subjects received standard immunosuppression until 12-24 months post-transplant.

The length of the CDR3 is 14 residues. CDR1 is SGHTA and CDR2 is FQGTGA in the germline V gene. Trimming took off 5 bases at V and 8 bases at J, with 13 bases between the two ends. Sequencing was performed with immunoSEQ multiplex PCR; in TCRdb, only in-frame clones are kept and a portion is missing. Of roughly 40,000 clones detected, approximately 86% appear once; the ten largest clones hold almost 2.5%. V and J are TRBV7-3 and TRBJ1-6, with no clear D. The TCR sequence derives from a human patient who received a liver transplant. The graft donor may be the source of some T cells. This specimen was CD4+ T cells from blood, taken 24 months after liver transplant. The CDR3 DNA reads TGTGCCAGCAGCCGCGGCGAGGAAGATTCACCCCTCCACTTT. It is translated as CASSRGEEDSPLHF. The full variable domain, its missing parts supplied by reference TRBV7-3 and TRBJ1-6, is GAGVSQTPSNKVTEKGKYVELRCDPISGHTALYWYRQSLGQGPEFLIYFQGTGAADDSGLPNDRFFAVRPEGSVSTLKIQRTERGDSAVYLCASSRGEEDSPLHFGNGTRLTVT.